This T cell receptor beta chain was found in a study of a mutant IDH1 vaccine in newly diagnosed glioma. Study results and caveats: Pseudoprogression appeared independent of alterations in top peripheral clonotypes.

The method was immunoSEQ multiplex PCR; TCRdb's version includes in-frame clones alone and lacks a portion of them. The sample has 75,000 to 100,000 clones, over 75% seen once. Stated time point: baseline, week 1 (first vaccination visit). This sample's treatment: pre-vaccination baseline after standard-of-care therapy. This clone was recorded a few times. Its target is unknown. Germline trimming cut 2 bases from V and 7 bases from J; bases unmatched to any gene: 5. This CDR3 comprises 15 residues. From germline, CDR1 is SGHRS and CDR2 YFSETQ. The genes are TRBV5-1 and TRBJ2-2; 10 bases agree with TRBD2. Material: PBMCs, obtained from a glioma patient treated with radiotherapy, temozolomide or both. The sequence was collected from a man aged 40-49 years with glioma. Some clones in this sample may be carry-over from other donors' samples. The CDR3 loop reads CASSLLAGYSGELFF. CDR3 nucleotides: TGCGCCAGCAGCTTACTAGCGGGGTACAGCGGGGAGCTGTTTTTT.